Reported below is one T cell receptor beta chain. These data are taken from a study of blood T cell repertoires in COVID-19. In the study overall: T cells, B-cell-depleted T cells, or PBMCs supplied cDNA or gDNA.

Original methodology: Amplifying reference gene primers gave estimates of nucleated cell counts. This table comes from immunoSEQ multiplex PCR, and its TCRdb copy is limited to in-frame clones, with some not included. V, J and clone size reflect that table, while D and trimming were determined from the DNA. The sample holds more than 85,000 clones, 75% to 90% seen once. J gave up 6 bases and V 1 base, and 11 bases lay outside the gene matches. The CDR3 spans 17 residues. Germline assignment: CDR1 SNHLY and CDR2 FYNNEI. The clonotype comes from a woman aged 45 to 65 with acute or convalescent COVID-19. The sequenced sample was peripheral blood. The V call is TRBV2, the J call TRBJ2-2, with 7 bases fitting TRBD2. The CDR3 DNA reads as TGTGCCAGCAGTGAAGACCAGGGTAGCGGGCGGGCCGGGGAGCTGTTTTTT. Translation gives CASSEDQGSGRAGELFF.